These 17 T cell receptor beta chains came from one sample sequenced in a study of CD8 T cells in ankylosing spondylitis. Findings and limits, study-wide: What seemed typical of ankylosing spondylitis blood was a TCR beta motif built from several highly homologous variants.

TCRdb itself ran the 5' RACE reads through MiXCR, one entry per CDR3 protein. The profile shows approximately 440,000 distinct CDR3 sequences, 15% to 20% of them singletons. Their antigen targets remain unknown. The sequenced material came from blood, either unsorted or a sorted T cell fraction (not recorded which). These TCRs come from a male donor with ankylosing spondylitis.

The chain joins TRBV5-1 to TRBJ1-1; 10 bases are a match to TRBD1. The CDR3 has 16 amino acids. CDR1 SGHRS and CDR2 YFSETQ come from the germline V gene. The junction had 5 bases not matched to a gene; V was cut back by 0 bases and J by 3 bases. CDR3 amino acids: CASSLEGQGTYTEAFF. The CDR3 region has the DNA TGCGCCAGCAGCTTGGAGGGACAGGGGACTTACACTGAAGCTTTCTTT.

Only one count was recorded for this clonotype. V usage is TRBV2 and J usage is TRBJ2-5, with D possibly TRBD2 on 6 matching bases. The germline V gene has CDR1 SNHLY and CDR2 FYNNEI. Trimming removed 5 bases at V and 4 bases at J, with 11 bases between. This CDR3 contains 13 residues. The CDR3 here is CASSSLRGETQYF. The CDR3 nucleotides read TGTGCCAGCAGTAGTTTGCGGGGAGAGACCCAGTACTTC.

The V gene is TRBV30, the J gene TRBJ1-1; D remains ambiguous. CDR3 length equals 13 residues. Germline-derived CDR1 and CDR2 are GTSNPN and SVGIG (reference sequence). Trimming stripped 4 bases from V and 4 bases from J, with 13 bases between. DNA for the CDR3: TGTGCCTGGAACGCACGGGGAGGCACTGAAGCTTTCTTT. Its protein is CAWNARGGTEAFF.

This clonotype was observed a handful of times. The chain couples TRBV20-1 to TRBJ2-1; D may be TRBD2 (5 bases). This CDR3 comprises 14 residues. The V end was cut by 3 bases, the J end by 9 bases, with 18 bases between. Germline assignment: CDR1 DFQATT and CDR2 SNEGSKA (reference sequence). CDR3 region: CSASLGLLYGEQFF. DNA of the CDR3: TGCAGTGCTAGTTTAGGACTGCTTTACGGTGAGCAGTTCTTC.

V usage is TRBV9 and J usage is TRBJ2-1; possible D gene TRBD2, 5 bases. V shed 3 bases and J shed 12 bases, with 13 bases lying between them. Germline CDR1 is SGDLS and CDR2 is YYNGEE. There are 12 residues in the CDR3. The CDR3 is CASSGGLSGQFF. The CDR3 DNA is TGTGCCAGCAGCGGCGGACTCTCCGGGCAGTTCTTC.

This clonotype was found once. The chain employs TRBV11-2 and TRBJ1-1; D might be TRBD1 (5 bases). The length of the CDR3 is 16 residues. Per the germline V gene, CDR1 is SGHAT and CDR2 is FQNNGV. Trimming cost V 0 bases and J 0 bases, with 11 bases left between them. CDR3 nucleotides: TGTGCCAGCAGCTTAGATTCAGGGAAGATGAACACTGAAGCTTTCTTT. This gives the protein CASSLDSGKMNTEAFF.

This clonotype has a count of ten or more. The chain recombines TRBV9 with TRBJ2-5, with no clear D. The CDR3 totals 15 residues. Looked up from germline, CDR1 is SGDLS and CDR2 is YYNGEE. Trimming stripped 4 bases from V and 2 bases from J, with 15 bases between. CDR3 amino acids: CASSSRFVGQETQYF. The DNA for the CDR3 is TGTGCCAGCAGCTCACGATTTGTAGGACAAGAGACCCAGTACTTC.

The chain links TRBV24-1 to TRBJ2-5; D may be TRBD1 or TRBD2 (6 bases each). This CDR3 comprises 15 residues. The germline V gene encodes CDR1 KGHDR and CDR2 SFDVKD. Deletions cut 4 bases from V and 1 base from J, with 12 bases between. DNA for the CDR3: TGTGCCACCAGTGACGGGGGACACATCCAAGAGACCCAGTACTTC. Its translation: CATSDGGHIQETQYF.

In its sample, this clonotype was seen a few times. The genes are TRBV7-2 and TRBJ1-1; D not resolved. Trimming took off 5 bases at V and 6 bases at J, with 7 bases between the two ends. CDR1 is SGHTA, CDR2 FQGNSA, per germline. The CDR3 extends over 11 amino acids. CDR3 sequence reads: CASSPLSEAFF. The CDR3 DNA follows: TGTGCCAGCAGCCCGTTATCTGAAGCTTTCTTT.

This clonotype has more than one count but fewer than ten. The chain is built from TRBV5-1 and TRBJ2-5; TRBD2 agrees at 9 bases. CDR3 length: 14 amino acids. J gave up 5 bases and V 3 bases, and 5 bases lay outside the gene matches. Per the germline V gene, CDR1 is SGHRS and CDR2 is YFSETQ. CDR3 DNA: TGCGCCAGCAGCTCGAATAGCGGGGGCGAGACCCAGTACTTC. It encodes CASSSNSGGETQYF.

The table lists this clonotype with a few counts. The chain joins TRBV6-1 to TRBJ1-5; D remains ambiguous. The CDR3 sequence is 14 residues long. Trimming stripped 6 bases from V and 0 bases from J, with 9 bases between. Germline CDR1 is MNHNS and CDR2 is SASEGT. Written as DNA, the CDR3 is TGTGCCAGCAGCCGGGATTATAGCAATCAGCCCCAGCATTTT. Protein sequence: CASSRDYSNQPQHF.

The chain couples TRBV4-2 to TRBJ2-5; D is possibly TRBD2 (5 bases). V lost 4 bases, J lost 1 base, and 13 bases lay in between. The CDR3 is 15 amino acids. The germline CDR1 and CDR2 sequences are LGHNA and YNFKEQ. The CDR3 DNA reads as TGTGCCAGCAGCCTGAGGGAGACCCCCCAAGAGACCCAGTACTTC. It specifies CASSLRETPQETQYF.

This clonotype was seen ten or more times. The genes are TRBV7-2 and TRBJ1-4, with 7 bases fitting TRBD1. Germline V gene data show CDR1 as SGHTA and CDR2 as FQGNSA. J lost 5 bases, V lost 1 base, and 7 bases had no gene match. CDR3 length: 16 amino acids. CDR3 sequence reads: CASSLGGRGRNEKLFF. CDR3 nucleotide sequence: TGTGCCAGCAGCTTAGGGGGAAGGGGGCGGAATGAAAAACTGTTTTTT.

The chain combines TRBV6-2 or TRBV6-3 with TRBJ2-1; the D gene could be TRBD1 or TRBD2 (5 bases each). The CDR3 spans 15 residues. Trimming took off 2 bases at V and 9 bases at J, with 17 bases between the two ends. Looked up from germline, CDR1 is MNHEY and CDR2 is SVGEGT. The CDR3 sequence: CASSYLQGTVSEQFF. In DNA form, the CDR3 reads TGTGCCAGCAGTTACCTCCAAGGGACCGTCTCTGAGCAGTTCTTC.

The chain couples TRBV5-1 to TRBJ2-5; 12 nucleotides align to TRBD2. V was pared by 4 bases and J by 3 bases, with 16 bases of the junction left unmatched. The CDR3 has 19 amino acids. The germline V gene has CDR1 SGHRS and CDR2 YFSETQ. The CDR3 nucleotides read TGCGCCAGCAGCCCGGGCTGGGCTAGCGGGAGGGCAAAAAAAGAGACCCAGTACTTC. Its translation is CASSPGWASGRAKKETQYF.

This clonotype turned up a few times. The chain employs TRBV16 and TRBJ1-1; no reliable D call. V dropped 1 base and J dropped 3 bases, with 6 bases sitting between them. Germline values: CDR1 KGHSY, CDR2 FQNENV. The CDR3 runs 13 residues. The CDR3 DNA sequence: TGTGCCAGCAGCCAATTGCGGTACACTGAAGCTTTCTTT. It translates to CASSQLRYTEAFF.

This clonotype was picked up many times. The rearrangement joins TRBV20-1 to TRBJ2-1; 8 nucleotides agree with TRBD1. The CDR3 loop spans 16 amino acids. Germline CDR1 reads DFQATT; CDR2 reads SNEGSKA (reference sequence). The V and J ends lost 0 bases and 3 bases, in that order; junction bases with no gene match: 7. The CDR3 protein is CSAREGTGGSYNEQFF. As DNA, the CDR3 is TGCAGTGCTAGAGAGGGTACAGGGGGGAGCTACAATGAGCAGTTCTTC.